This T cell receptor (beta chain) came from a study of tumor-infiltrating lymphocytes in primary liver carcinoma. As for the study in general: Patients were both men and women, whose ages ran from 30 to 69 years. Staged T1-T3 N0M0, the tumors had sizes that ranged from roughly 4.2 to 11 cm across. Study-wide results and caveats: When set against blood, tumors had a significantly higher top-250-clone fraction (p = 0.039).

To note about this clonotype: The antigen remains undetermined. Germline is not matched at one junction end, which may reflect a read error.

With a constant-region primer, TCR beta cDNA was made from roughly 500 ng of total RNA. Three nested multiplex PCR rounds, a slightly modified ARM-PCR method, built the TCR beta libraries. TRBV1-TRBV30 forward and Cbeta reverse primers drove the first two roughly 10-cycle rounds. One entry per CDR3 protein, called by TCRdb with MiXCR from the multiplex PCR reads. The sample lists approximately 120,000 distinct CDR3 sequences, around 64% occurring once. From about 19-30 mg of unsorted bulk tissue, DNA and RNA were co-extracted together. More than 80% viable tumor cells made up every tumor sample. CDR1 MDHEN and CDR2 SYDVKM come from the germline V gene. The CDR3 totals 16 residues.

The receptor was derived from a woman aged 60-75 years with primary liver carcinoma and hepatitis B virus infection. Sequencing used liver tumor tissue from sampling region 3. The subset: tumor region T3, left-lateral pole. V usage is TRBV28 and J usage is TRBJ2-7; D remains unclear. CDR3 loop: CAGSLRMTTSSYEQYF. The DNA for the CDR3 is TGTGCCGGCAGCCTCCGAATGACAACCAGCTCCTACGAGCAGTACTTC.